These T cell receptor beta chains were read from a single sample in a study of T cell responses to AZD1222 COVID-19 vaccine. Method: immunoSEQ multiplex PCR; TCRdb's copy keeps in-frame clones and lacks some. The repertoire holds under 150,000 clones, with 80% to 95% as singletons. Sequencing was performed on peripheral blood, taken 28 days after the second AZD1222 dose. These receptors originate from an adult who received the AZD1222 COVID-19 vaccine. The CDR3 runs from the conserved cysteine through the conserved F or W. The order of the fields is clone size, V gene, J gene, CDR3 length, D gene, CDR3 DNA, CDR3 protein. The D gene is left open where the match is weak. Clone size appears in some rows only: once, few, many, or a class for an expanded clone.

-	TRBV5-4	TRBJ2-1	18	TRBD2	TGTGCCAGCAGCTTCCCCGCACGCACTAGCGGGGGTTTGGATGAGCAGTTCTTC	CASSFPARTSGGLDEQFF
-	TRBV24-1	TRBJ2-1	11	-	TGTGCCACTAGTAGGGGAAATGAGCAGTTCTTC	CATSRGNEQFF
-	TRBV7-9	TRBJ1-1	9	-	TGTGCCAGCAGCCTCGAAGCTTTCTTT	CASSLEAFF
-	TRBV7-9	TRBJ2-1	16	TRBD2	TGTGCCAGCAGCTTAGTAGCGGGAGAGGGGGCAGTGGAGCAGTTCTTC	CASSLVAGEGAVEQFF
-	TRBV18	TRBJ2-5	14	-	TGTGCCAGCTCACCCCTGGTGGGGCAAGAGACCCAGTACTTC	CASSPLVGQETQYF
once	TRBV19	TRBJ1-1	13	-	TGTGCCAGTACGGGGTTCCTGGACACTGAAGCTTTCTTT	CASTGFLDTEAFF
-	TRBV11-2	TRBJ2-1	11	-	TGTGCCAGCAGCTTACCAGATGAGCAGTTCTTC	CASSLPDEQFF
-	TRBV5-4	TRBJ1-1	15	-	TGTGCCAGCAGCTTGAAGAGAGAGAGGAACACTGAAGCTTTCTTT	CASSLKRERNTEAFF
few	TRBV7-2	TRBJ2-1	16	TRBD2	TGTGCCAGCAGCTTATGGGGACTAGCGGGGGTGGATGAGCAGTTCTTC	CASSLWGLAGVDEQFF
-	TRBV2	TRBJ1-2	13	TRBD1	TGTGCCAGCAGTAACGGACAGGGTCGGGGCTACACCTTC	CASSNGQGRGYTF
-	TRBV11-3	TRBJ2-5	15	TRBD2	TGTGCCAGCAGCTGGGGACTAGCGGGGGGTGAGACCCAGTACTTC	CASSWGLAGGETQYF
few	TRBV5-1	TRBJ1-1	13	-	TGCGCCAGCAGCTTAGGGACGAACACTGAAGCTTTCTTT	CASSLGTNTEAFF
-	TRBV19	TRBJ1-6	15	-	TGTGCCAGTAGTATAGTCAGGGAGAGTAATTCACCCCTCCACTTT	CASSIVRESNSPLHF
-	TRBV7-2	TRBJ2-7	17	TRBD2	TGTGCCAGCAGCCCAGGGAGACGACTAGCGGGAGAGTACGAGCAGTACTTC	CASSPGRRLAGEYEQYF
-	TRBV6-5	TRBJ1-6	12	-	TGTGCCAGCAGTCGGGATAATTCACCCCTCCACTTT	CASSRDNSPLHF
-	TRBV6-1	TRBJ1-1	14	-	TGTGCCAGCAGTGAAGGGGGCGCGTACACTGAAGCTTTCTTT	CASSEGGAYTEAFF
few	TRBV3-1/TRBV3-2	TRBJ1-2	13	-	TGTGCCAGCAGCCCTGAGGCGGGTAATGGCTACACCTTC	CASSPEAGNGYTF
-	TRBV5-5	TRBJ1-4	14	-	TGTGCCAGCAGCTTGGGACACTTTAATGAAAAACTGTTTTTT	CASSLGHFNEKLFF
-	TRBV27	TRBJ1-4	13	-	TGTGCCAGCAGTTTATCGCGTGGGGAAAAACTGTTTTTT	CASSLSRGEKLFF
-	TRBV19	TRBJ2-5	16	TRBD1	TGTGCCAGTAGTATCTCGGGGACAGGGTTTGTGGAGACCCAGTACTTC	CASSISGTGFVETQYF
once	TRBV7-8	TRBJ2-7	16	TRBD2	TGTGCCAGCAGCTCGCAAGGACTAGCGGGAGTGGACGAGCAGTACTTC	CASSSQGLAGVDEQYF
once	TRBV15	TRBJ2-7	15	TRBD1	TGTGCCACCAGCAGAGGTCTGGACAGGGGCTACGAGCAGTACTTC	CATSRGLDRGYEQYF
-	TRBV25-1	TRBJ1-6	12	-	TGTGCCAGCAGGGGGAGTGGTTCACCCCTCCACTTT	CASRGSGSPLHF
-	TRBV11-2	TRBJ2-3	15	-	TGTGCCAGCAGCTCCCCGGGGGGCGCAGGGGATACGCAGTATTTT	CASSSPGGAGDTQYF
-	TRBV2	TRBJ2-5	14	TRBD2	TGTGCCGCCGCGGAGGGACTACATCAAGAGACCCAGTACTTC	CAAAEGLHQETQYF
-	TRBV6-6	TRBJ1-2	16	TRBD1	TGTGCCAGCAGTTTCCCCCCAGGACAGGTCGAAGATGGCTACACCTTC	CASSFPPGQVEDGYTF
-	TRBV15	TRBJ1-3	13	-	TGTGCCACCAGCTGGCTCTCTGGAAACACCATATATTTT	CATSWLSGNTIYF
-	TRBV19	TRBJ1-4	16	TRBD1	TGTGCCAGTAGTACCCCCGGGACAGGGCTAAAAGAAAAACTGTTTTTT	CASSTPGTGLKEKLFF
-	TRBV4-1	TRBJ2-5	18	TRBD2	TGCGCCAGCAGCCAAGGAGGACTAGCGGGGCAGTTCGGAGAGACCCAGTACTTC	CASSQGGLAGQFGETQYF